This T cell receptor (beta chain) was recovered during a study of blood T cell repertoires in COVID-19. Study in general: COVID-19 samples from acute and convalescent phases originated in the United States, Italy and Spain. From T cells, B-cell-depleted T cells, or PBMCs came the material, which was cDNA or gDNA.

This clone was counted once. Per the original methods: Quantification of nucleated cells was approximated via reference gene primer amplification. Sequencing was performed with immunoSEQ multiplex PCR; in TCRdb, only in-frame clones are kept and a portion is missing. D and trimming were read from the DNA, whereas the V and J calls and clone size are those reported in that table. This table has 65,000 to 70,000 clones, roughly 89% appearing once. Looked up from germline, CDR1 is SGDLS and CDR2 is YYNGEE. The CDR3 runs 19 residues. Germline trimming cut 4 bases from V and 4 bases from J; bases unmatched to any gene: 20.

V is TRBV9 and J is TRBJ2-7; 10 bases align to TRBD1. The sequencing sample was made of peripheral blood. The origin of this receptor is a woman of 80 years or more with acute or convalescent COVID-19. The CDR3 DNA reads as TGTGCCAGCAGCCCCCGACCCCCCTTGACAGGGGGCGAAGGTTACGAGCAGTACTTC. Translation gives CASSPRPPLTGGEGYEQYF.